The T cell receptor (beta chain) described here comes from a study of shared clonotypes between healthy human individuals. Findings of the study overall: Generally, naive subsets (rather than memory subsets) showed larger estimated richness. It was the non-shared clonotypes that had lower generation probabilities than clonotypes shared by all four donors.

Method: immunoSEQ multiplex PCR; TCRdb's copy keeps in-frame clones and lacks some. This table holds 2,500,000 or so clones, approximately 94% found once. A note on this clone: Its antigen is currently unknown.

Per germline, CDR1 SEHNR and CDR2 FQNEAQ (reference sequence). The CDR3 is made up of 16 amino acids. V shed 4 bases, J shed 0 bases, and the junction held 6 bases outside the gene matches. The sample taken for sequencing was naive CD4+ T cells sorted from blood. Noted subset: CD45RA+ positively selected. The chain carries TRBV7-9 and TRBJ2-3; 8 bases are shared with TRBD2. This receptor was identified in a man aged 18 to 29 in good health. The CDR3 region is CASSSLAVASTDTQYF. The CDR3 coding sequence is TGTGCCAGCAGCTCACTAGCGGTGGCTAGCACAGATACGCAGTATTTT.